The sequence of this TCR beta chain was determined in a study of T cell changes during pregnancy in multiple sclerosis (dated by TCRdb to the late 2010s). A note on the overall study: The study looked at changes in the T cell repertoire across pregnancy in women with multiple sclerosis.

The CDR3, from cysteine to phenylalanine, totals 17 residues. The read is trimmed to its CDR3 DNA, 51 bases read in frame from base 1. V lost 5 bases and J lost 3 bases; the stretch between them is 17 bases long. The CDR1 and CDR2 encoded by the germline V gene are LGHNA and YNFKEQ. Libraries were made using the immunoSEQ multiplex PCR assay. Here the immuneACCESS table is served through TCRdb, limited to in-frame sequences with V and J called. Missing clones are a known gap in these copies; in checked studies unresolved V genes cover under half, and the rest lacks a known reason. The sample yields roughly 80,000 clones; 92% were counted once. The top ten clones comprise more than 1.4% of the sample. Comment on this clone: Which antigen it targets is not known. No per-base quality is available; no much larger clone lies one base away.

Rearrangement joined TRBV4-2 to TRBJ1-6; the D segment could be TRBD1, given 6 matching bases. Material: peripheral blood, obtained before pregnancy. The clonotype was recovered from a female donor with multiple sclerosis, enrolled in a pregnancy study. CDR3 protein: CASSRGVGTSYNSPLHF. The DNA sequence is as follows: TGTGCCAGCAGCAGAGGGGTCGGGACAAGCTATAATTCACCCCTCCACTTT.